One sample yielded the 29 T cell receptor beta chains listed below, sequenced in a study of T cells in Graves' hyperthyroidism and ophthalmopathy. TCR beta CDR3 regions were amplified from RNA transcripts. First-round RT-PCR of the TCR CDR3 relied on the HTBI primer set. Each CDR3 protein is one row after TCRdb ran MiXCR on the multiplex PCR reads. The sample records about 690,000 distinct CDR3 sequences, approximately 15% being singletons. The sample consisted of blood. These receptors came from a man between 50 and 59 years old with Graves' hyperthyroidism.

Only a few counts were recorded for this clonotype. Written as DNA, the CDR3 is TGTGCCAGCAGTCCAGGGACAGGAAGAAATCAGCCCCAGCATTTT. Residues: CASSPGTGRNQPQHF. J is TRBJ1-5 and V is TRBV6-1, with 8 bases that match TRBD1. The CDR3 contains 15 residues. J was trimmed by 4 bases and V by 5 bases; bases with no gene match: 7. The germline V gene encodes CDR1 MNHNS and CDR2 SASEGT.

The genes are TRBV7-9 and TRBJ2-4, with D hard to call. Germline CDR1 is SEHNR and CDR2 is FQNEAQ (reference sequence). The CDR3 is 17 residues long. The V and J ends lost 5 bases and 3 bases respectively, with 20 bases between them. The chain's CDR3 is CASSIQVYGIVKNIQYF. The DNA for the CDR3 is TGTGCCAGCAGCATCCAAGTTTATGGGATAGTCAAAAACATTCAGTACTTC.

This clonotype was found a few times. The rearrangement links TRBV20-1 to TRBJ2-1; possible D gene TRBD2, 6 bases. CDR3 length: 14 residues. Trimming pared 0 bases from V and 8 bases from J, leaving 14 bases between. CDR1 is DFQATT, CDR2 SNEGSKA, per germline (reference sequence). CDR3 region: CSARDASASDEQFF. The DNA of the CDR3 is TGCAGTGCTAGAGATGCTAGCGCCTCGGATGAGCAGTTCTTC.

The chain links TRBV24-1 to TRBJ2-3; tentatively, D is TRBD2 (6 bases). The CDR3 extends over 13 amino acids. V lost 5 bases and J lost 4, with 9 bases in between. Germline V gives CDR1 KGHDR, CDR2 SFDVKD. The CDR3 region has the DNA TGTGCCACCAGTGCGGGAGCTCCAGATACGCAGTATTTT. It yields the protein CATSAGAPDTQYF.

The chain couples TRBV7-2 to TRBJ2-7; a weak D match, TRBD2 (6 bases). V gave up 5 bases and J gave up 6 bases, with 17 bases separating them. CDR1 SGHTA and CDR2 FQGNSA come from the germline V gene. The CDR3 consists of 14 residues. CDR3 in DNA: TGTGCCAGCAGCCCCCTGAGTGGGAGGTCCGAGCAGTACTTC. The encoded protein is CASSPLSGRSEQYF.

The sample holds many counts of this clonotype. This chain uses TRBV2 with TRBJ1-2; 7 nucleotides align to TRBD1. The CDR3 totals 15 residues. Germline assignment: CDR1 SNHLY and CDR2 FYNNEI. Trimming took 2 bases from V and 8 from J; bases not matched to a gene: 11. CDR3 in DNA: TGTGCCAGCAGTGAATCGTATACAGGGGTTCAAGGCTACACCTTC. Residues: CASSESYTGVQGYTF.

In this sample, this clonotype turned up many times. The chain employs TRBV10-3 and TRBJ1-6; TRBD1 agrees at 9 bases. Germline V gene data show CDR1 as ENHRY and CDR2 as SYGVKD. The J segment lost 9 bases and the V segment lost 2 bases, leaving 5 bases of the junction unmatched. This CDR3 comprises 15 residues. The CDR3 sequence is CAISEIQGAGSPLHF. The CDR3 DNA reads TGTGCCATCAGTGAGATACAGGGGGCCGGTTCACCCCTCCACTTT.

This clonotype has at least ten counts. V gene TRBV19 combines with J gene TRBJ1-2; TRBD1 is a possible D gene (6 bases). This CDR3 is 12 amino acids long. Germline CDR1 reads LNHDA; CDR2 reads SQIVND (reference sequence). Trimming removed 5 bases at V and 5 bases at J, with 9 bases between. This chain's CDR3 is CASSEQGYGYTF. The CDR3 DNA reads TGTGCCAGTAGTGAACAGGGATATGGCTACACCTTC.

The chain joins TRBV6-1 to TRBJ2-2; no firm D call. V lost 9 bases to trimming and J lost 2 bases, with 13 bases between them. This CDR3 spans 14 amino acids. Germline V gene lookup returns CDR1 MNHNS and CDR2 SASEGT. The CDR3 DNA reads TGTGCCAGTTTAAGTGGGTCAAACACCGGGGAGCTGTTTTTT. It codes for CASLSGSNTGELFF.

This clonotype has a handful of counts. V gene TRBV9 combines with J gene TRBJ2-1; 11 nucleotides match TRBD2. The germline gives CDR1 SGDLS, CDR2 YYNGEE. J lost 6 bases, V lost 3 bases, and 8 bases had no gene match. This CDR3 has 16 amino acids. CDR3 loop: CASSAQGLAAVNEQFF. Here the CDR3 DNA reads TGTGCCAGCAGCGCCCAGGGACTAGCGGCCGTCAATGAGCAGTTCTTC.

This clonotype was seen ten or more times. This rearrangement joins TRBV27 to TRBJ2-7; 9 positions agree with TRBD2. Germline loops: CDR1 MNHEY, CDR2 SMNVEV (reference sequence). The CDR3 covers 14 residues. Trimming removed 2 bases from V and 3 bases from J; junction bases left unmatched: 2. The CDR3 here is CASSLASGVYEQYF. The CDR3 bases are TGTGCCAGCAGTTTAGCTAGCGGGGTCTACGAGCAGTACTTC.

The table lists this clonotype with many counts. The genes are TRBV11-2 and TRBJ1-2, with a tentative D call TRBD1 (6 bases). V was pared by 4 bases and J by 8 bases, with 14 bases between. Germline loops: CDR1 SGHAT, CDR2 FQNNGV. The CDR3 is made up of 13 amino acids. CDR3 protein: CASSSPGAGGYTF. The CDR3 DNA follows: TGTGCCAGCAGCTCCCCAGGGGCTGGGGGCTACACCTTC.

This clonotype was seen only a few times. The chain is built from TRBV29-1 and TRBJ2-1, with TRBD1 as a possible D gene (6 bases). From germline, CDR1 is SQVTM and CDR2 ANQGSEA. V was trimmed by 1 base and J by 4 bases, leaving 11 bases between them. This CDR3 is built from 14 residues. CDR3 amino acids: CSVEGGTGYNEQFF. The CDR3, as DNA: TGCAGCGTTGAAGGGGGTACAGGGTACAATGAGCAGTTCTTC.

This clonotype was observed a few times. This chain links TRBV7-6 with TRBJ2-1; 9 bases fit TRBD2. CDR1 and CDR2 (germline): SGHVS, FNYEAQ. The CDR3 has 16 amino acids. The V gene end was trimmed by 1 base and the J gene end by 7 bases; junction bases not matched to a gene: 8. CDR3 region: CASSLGGRALGNEQFF. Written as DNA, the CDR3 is TGTGCCAGCAGCTTAGGCGGGAGGGCCTTGGGGAATGAGCAGTTCTTC.

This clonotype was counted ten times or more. In DNA, the CDR3 is TGTGCCAGCAGCTTCCTGGGGTCCTACTACGAGCAGTACTTC. Amino acid sequence: CASSFLGSYYEQYF. The rearrangement uses TRBV7-2 and TRBJ2-7, with D hard to call. This CDR3 comprises 14 residues. V shed 3 bases and J shed 3 bases, with 12 bases lying between them. Germline loops: CDR1 SGHTA, CDR2 FQGNSA. Full variable domain (missing parts from reference TRBV7-2 and TRBJ2-7): GAGVSQSPSNKVTEKGKDVELRCDPISGHTALYWYRQSLGQGLEFLIYFQGNSAPDKSGLPSDRFSAERTGGSVSTLTIQRTQQEDSAVYLCASSFLGSYYEQYFGPGTRLTVT.

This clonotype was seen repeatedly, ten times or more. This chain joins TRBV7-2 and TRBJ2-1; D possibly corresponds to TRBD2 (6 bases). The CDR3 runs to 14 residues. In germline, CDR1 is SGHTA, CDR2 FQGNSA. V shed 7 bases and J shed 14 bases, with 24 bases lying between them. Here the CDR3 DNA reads TGTGCCAGCACCCTCGGAGTTAGCGGAACGAGCAAGTTCTTC. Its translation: CASTLGVSGTSKFF.

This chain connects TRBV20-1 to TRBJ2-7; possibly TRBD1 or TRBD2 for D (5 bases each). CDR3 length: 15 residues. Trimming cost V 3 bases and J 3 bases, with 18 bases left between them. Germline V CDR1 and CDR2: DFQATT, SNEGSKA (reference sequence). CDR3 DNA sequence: TGCAGTGCTAGTTCCCTCAGAGGGGTTAACTACGAGCAGTACTTC. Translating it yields CSASSLRGVNYEQYF.

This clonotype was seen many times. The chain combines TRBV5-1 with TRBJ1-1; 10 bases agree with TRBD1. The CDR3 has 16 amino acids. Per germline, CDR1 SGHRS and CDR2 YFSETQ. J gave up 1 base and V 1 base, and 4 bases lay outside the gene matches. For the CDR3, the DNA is TGCGCCAGCAGCTTGTGGGGGACAGGGGCGAACACTGAAGCTTTCTTT. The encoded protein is CASSLWGTGANTEAFF.

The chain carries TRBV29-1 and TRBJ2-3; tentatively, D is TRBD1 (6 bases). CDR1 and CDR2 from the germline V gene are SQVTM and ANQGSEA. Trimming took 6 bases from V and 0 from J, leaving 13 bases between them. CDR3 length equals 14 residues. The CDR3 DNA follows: TGCAGCGTCGCAACAGGGATTAGCACAGATACGCAGTATTTT. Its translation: CSVATGISTDTQYF.

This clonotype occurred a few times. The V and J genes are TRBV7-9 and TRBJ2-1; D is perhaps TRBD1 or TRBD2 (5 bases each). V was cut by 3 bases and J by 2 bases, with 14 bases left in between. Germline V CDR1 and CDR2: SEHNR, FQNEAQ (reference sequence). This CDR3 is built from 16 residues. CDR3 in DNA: TGTGCCAGCAGCTTGATAACCGGGACCGCCTACAATGAGCAGTTCTTC. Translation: CASSLITGTAYNEQFF.

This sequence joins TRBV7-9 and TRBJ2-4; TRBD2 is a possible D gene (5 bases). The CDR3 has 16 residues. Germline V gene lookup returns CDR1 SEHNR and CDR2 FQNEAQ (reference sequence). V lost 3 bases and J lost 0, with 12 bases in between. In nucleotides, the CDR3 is TGTGCCAGCAGCTTTTCGAGCGGTGTAGCCAAAAACATTCAGTACTTC. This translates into CASSFSSGVAKNIQYF.

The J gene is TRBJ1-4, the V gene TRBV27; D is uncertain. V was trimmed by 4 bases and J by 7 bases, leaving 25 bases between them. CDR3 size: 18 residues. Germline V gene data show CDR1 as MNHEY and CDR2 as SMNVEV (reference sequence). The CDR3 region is CASSSHPSTQSRSEKLFF. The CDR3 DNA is TGTGCCAGCAGTTCCCACCCGTCAACCCAATCTCGTAGTGAAAAACTGTTTTTT. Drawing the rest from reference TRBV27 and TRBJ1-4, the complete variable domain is EAQVTQNPRYLITVTGKKLTVTCSQNMNHEYMSWYRQDPGLGLRQIYYSMNVEVTDKGDVPEGYKVSRKEKRNFPLILESPSPNQTSLYFCASSSHPSTQSRSEKLFFGSGTQLSVL.

CDR3 in amino acids: CASSDEGGGTDTQYF. The DNA of the CDR3 is TGCGCCAGCAGTGATGAAGGTGGTGGCACAGATACGCAGTATTTT. The rearrangement uses TRBV10-2 and TRBJ2-3; no clear D. Germline CDR1 and CDR2: WSHSY and SAAADI. V shed 3 bases and J shed 1 base, with 11 bases lying between them. The CDR3 is 15 residues long.

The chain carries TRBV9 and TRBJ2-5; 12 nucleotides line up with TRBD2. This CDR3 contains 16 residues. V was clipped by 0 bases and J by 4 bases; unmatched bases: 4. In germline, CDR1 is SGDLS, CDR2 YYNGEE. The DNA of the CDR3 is TGTGCCAGCAGCGTAGAACTAGCGGGAGGTATAGAGACCCAGTACTTC. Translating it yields CASSVELAGGIETQYF.

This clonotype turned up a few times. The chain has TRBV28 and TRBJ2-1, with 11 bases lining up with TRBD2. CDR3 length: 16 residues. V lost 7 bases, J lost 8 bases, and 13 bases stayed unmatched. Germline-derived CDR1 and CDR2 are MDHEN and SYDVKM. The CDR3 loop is CASILGTSGSRDEQFF. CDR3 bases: TGTGCCAGCATCCTAGGTACTAGCGGGAGTCGTGATGAGCAGTTCTTC.

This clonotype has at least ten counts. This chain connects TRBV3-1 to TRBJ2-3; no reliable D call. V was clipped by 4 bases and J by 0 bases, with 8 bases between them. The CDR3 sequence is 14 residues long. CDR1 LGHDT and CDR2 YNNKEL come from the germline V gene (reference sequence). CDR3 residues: CASSPRSSTDTQYF. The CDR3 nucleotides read TGTGCCAGCAGCCCACGCTCAAGCACAGATACGCAGTATTTT.

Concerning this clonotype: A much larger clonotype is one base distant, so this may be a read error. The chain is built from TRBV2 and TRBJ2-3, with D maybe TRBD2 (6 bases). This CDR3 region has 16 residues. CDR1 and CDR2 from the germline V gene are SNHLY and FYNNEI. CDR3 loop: CASSSERASLTDTRYF. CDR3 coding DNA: TGTGCCAGCAGTTCAGAGCGGGCCTCACTAACGGATACGCGGTATTTT.

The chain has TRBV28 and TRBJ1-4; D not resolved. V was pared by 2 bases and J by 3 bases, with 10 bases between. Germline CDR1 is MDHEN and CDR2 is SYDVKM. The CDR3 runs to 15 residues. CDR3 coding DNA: TGTGCCAGCAGTTTAGTTCCAGAATCTAATGAAAAACTGTTTTTT. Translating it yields CASSLVPESNEKLFF.

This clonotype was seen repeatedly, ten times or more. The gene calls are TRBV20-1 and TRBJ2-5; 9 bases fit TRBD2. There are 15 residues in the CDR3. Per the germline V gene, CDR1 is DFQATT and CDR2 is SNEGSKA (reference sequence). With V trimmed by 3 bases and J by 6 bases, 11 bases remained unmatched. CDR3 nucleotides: TGCAGTGCTAGCACTCCCCCGCGGGGGGGAAAGACCCAGTACTTC. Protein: CSASTPPRGGKTQYF.